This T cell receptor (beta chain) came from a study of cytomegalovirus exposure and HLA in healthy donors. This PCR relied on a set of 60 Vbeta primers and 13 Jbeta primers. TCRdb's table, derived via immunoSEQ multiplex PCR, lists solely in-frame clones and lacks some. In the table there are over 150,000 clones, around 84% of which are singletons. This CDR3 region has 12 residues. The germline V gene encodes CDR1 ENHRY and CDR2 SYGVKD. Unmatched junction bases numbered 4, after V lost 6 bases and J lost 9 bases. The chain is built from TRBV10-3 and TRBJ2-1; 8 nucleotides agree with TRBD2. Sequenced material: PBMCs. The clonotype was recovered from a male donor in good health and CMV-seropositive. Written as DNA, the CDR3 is TGTGCCATCAGGGACAGCGGGAGTGAGCAGTTCTTC. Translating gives CAIRDSGSEQFF.